These 24 T cell receptor beta chains were sequenced from one sample in a study of OX40 agonist ivuxolimab in advanced cancers. Sequenced by immunoSEQ multiplex PCR; TCRdb stores in-frame clones only, minus some. Seen here are about 150,000 clones, 94% observed once, and the top ten hold around 0.28%. Sequencing was performed on CD4+ or CD8+ T cells sorted from blood, taken in a trial of the OX40 agonist ivuxolimab. Receptor source: an adult with an advanced solid tumor such as melanoma, head and neck, liver or kidney cancer.

This sequence joins TRBV19 and TRBJ1-1, with 8 bases identical to TRBD1. V was pared by 6 bases and J by 0 bases, with 9 bases of the junction left unmatched. The germline V gene has CDR1 LNHDA and CDR2 SQIVND (reference sequence). The CDR3 is made up of 16 amino acids. CDR3 DNA sequence: TGTGCCAGTAGGGTTACAGGGGGTAGGTTGAACACTGAAGCTTTCTTT. This gives the protein CASRVTGGRLNTEAFF.

This chain uses TRBV11-2 with TRBJ2-7; TRBD2 agrees at 10 bases. The CDR3 has 16 residues. Unmatched junction bases numbered 7, after V lost 5 bases and J lost 0 bases. In germline, CDR1 is SGHAT, CDR2 FQNNGV. CDR3 sequence reads: CASSRRTSGFSYEQYF. The CDR3 nucleotides read TGTGCCAGCAGCCGCCGGACTAGCGGATTCTCCTACGAGCAGTACTTC.

The CDR3 spells CASSLTYSYNEQFF. Written as DNA, the CDR3 is TGCGCCAGCAGCCTCACCTATTCCTACAATGAGCAGTTCTTC. The V and J genes are TRBV5-1 and TRBJ2-1; D gene unclear. Trimming left V 4 bases short and J 1 base short, with 9 bases between. The CDR3 is made up of 14 amino acids. Germline V gene data show CDR1 as SGHRS and CDR2 as YFSETQ.

The chain is built from TRBV6-1 and TRBJ1-5; no reliable D call. V lost 4 bases to trimming and J lost 3 bases, with 7 bases between them. Germline V gives CDR1 MNHNS, CDR2 SASEGT. The CDR3 sequence is 13 residues long. CDR3 nucleotides: TGTGCCAGCAGTGTGCCAGACAATCAGCCCCAGCATTTT. It is translated as CASSVPDNQPQHF.

The genes are TRBV7-9 and TRBJ2-7; possibly TRBD2 for D (5 bases). Germline loops: CDR1 SEHNR, CDR2 FQNEAQ (reference sequence). The CDR3 has 11 residues. Trimming cost V 3 bases and J 6 bases, with 6 bases left between them. The CDR3 DNA reads as TGTGCCAGCAGCTTCAGCGGCGAGCAGTACTTC. This codes for CASSFSGEQYF.

The V and J genes are TRBV5-4 and TRBJ1-5; 7 nucleotides align to TRBD1. V trimming: 4 bases; J trimming: 4 bases; junction bases outside the gene matches: 5. Germline V CDR1 and CDR2: SGHNT, YYREEE (reference sequence). CDR3 length: 14 amino acids. The CDR3 sequence: CASSPDRENQPQHF. CDR3 bases: TGTGCCAGCAGCCCTGACAGGGAAAATCAGCCCCAGCATTTT.

V and J are TRBV9 and TRBJ1-1; a weak D match, TRBD1 (6 bases). V was trimmed by 3 bases and J by 1 base, leaving 13 bases between them. CDR1 is SGDLS, CDR2 YYNGEE, per germline. The CDR3 has 15 amino acids. The CDR3 spells CASSGKGGRNTEAFF. CDR3 DNA: TGTGCCAGCAGCGGCAAGGGGGGAAGGAACACTGAAGCTTTCTTT.

This clone has just a few counts. The V gene is TRBV5-6, the J gene TRBJ2-4; no clear D gene. The germline V gene encodes CDR1 SGHDT and CDR2 YYEEEE. V lost 2 bases to trimming and J lost 5 bases, with 17 bases between them. The CDR3 runs 16 residues. CDR3: CASSLPHRLGENIQYF. CDR3 DNA: TGTGCCAGCAGCTTACCTCACAGATTAGGAGAAAACATTCAGTACTTC.

The rearrangement uses TRBV6-1 and TRBJ2-7; TRBD2 matches 7 bases. The CDR3 is 13 amino acids. Trimming cost V 0 bases and J 7 bases; bases outside gene matches: 3. Germline V gives CDR1 MNHNS, CDR2 SASEGT. CDR3 in amino acids: CASSEAGGGEQYF. The CDR3 region has the DNA TGTGCCAGCAGTGAAGCGGGGGGGGGTGAGCAGTACTTC.

V is TRBV5-3 and J is TRBJ2-6; 13 bases match TRBD2. TRBV5-3 counts as an open reading frame of uncertain function. J was trimmed by 0 bases and V by 3 bases; bases with no gene match: 12. This CDR3 region has 21 residues. CDR3 sequence reads: CARSCRLAGGSPLSGANVLTF. The CDR3 region has the DNA TGTGCCAGAAGCTGCCGACTAGCGGGGGGCTCCCCCCTCTCTGGGGCCAACGTCCTGACTTTC.

The rearrangement uses TRBV12-5 and TRBJ2-2; 9 bases align to TRBD2. The V segment lost 1 base and the J segment 4 bases; nucleotides outside the gene matches: 10. The germline V gene has CDR1 LGHNT and CDR2 FRNRAP. The CDR3 spans 18 residues. The CDR3: CASGLGPGSGGPTGELFF. The CDR3 nucleotides read TGTGCTAGTGGTTTGGGCCCAGGGAGCGGGGGGCCCACCGGGGAGCTGTTTTTT.

The chain couples TRBV5-1 to TRBJ1-4, with a possible D match to TRBD1 (5 bases). Germline CDR1 reads SGHRS; CDR2 reads YFSETQ. V gave up 0 bases and J gave up 5 bases, with 8 bases separating them. CDR3 length: 14 amino acids. CDR3 residues: CASSLDSGNEKLFF. The CDR3 DNA reads TGCGCCAGCAGCTTGGATTCAGGGAATGAAAAACTGTTTTTT.

The CDR3: CASSVEGQNTGELFF. In nucleotides, the CDR3 is TGTGCCAGCAGCGTAGAGGGCCAGAACACCGGGGAGCTGTTTTTT. This chain joins TRBV9 and TRBJ2-2; no definite D call. The CDR3 has 15 amino acids. The germline gives CDR1 SGDLS, CDR2 YYNGEE. The V end was cut by 0 bases, the J end by 1 base, with 7 bases between.

This chain uses TRBV13 with TRBJ2-3; 9 nucleotides agree with TRBD2. Germline V gene lookup returns CDR1 PRHDT and CDR2 FYEKMQ (reference sequence). Unmatched junction bases numbered 11, after V lost 1 base and J lost 6 bases. The CDR3 consists of 17 residues. The CDR3 here is CASSLDPAGGVADTQYF. CDR3 DNA sequence: TGTGCCAGCAGCTTAGATCCAGCGGGGGGAGTAGCGGATACGCAGTATTTT.

CDR3 nucleotide sequence: TGCAGTGCCGCCCGGAGCGATGAGCAGTTCTTC. Translation: CSAARSDEQFF. The chain recombines TRBV20-1 with TRBJ2-1, with unresolved D. CDR1 is DFQATT and CDR2 is SNEGSKA in the germline V gene (reference sequence). Trimming stripped 6 bases from V and 8 bases from J, with 11 bases between. The CDR3 has 11 residues.

The chain couples TRBV9 to TRBJ1-1; 7 bases match TRBD1. The germline V gene has CDR1 SGDLS and CDR2 YYNGEE. The junction had 7 bases not matched to a gene; V was cut back by 4 bases and J by 1 base. The CDR3 sequence is 15 residues long. The CDR3 loop reads CASSPGDSRNTEAFF. The CDR3 DNA reads TGTGCCAGCAGCCCGGGGGACAGCAGGAACACTGAAGCTTTCTTT.

V and J are TRBV21-1 and TRBJ1-2; the table's D call, TRBD1, was not checked against the DNA. TRBV21-1 is assigned pseudogene status. The CDR3 has 10 residues. The CDR3 here is CASTTGEYTF. The CDR3 DNA is TGTGCCAGCACCACAGGAGAATACACCTTC.

The chain couples TRBV5-4 to TRBJ2-7; the match to TRBD1 covers 9 bases. V shed 2 bases and J 1 base; nucleotides not matched to a gene: 7. The CDR3 contains 16 residues. Germline loops: CDR1 SGHNT, CDR2 YYREEE (reference sequence). CDR3 amino acids: CASSFTQGAGSYEQYF. DNA of the CDR3: TGTGCCAGCAGCTTCACACAGGGGGCTGGTTCCTACGAGCAGTACTTC.

The J gene is TRBJ1-1, the V gene TRBV29-1; D is ambiguous. Per germline, CDR1 SQVTM and CDR2 ANQGSEA. CDR3 length equals 12 residues. V lost 4 bases to trimming and J lost 3 bases, with 9 bases between them. CDR3 residues: CSVVNRYTEAFF. DNA of the CDR3: TGCAGCGTTGTGAACAGATACACTGAAGCTTTCTTT.

This CDR3 is CASSLAGYEAFF. In DNA, the CDR3 is TGCGCCAGCAGCTTGGCTGGGTACGAAGCTTTCTTT. The chain uses TRBV5-1 and TRBJ1-1; no reliable D call. This CDR3 is 12 amino acids long. V lost 0 bases and J 8 bases, leaving 8 bases between the germline ends. The germline V gene encodes CDR1 SGHRS and CDR2 YFSETQ.

This chain's CDR3 is CASSAPLSGSGSYEQYF. CDR3 nucleotides: TGTGCCAGCAGCGCCCCTTTGAGCGGGAGCGGTTCCTACGAGCAGTACTTC. The V call is TRBV9, the J call TRBJ2-7, with 8 bases aligning to TRBD2. There are 17 residues in the CDR3. After removal of 3 bases from V and 1 base from J, the junction contained 12 bases not matched to a gene. CDR1 is SGDLS and CDR2 is YYNGEE in the germline V gene. The full variable domain, rest sourced from reference TRBV9 and TRBJ2-7, is DSGVTQTPKHLITATGQRVTLRCSPRSGDLSVYWYQQSLDQGLQFLIQYYNGEERAKGNILERFSAQQFPDLHSELNLSSLELGDSALYFCASSAPLSGSGSYEQYFGPGTRLTVT.

This rearrangement joins TRBV7-7 to TRBJ2-5; TRBD1 might be the D (6 bases). This CDR3 has 14 residues. The V and J ends lost 6 bases and 2 bases respectively, with 13 bases between them. Germline CDR1 SSHAT, CDR2 FNYEAQ (reference sequence). CDR3 DNA sequence: TGTGCCAGCAGTTCGCGGACAGAACAAGAGACCCAGTACTTC. This encodes CASSSRTEQETQYF.

V usage is TRBV5-1 and J usage is TRBJ2-1; 8 bases line up with TRBD2. CDR1 is SGHRS and CDR2 is YFSETQ in the germline V gene. The CDR3 is 16 amino acids. The J segment lost 5 bases and the V segment lost 0 bases, leaving 7 bases of the junction unmatched. The CDR3 nucleotides read TGCGCCAGCAGCTTGGGCACTAGCGGACCTAACAATGAGCAGTTCTTC. Translation: CASSLGTSGPNNEQFF.

J is TRBJ2-1 and V is TRBV29-1; 9 bases fit TRBD2. The CDR3 length is 18 residues. Germline CDR1 reads SQVTM; CDR2 reads ANQGSEA. V shed 4 bases and J 7 bases; nucleotides not matched to a gene: 20. DNA of the CDR3: TGCAGCGTTGGGGGGCATCGCAAGGGCGGGAGGGCCGAGAATGAGCAGTTCTTC. This encodes CSVGGHRKGGRAENEQFF.